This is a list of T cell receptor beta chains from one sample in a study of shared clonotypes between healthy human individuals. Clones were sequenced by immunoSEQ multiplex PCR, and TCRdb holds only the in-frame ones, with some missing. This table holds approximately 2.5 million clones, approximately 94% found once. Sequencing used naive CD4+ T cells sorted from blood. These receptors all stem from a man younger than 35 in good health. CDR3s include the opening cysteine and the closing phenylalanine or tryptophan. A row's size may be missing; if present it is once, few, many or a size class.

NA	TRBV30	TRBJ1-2	CAWSVRGPQGYGYTF
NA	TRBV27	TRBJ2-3	CASSPPPPTDTQYF
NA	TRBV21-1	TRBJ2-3	CASSKARKCTDTQYF
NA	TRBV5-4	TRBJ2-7	CASSQTGGGLSYEQYF
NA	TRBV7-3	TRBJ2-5	CASSLTGAKYGEKETQYF
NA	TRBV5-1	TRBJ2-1	CASRSDGSSYNEQFF
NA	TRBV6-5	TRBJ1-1	CASSYPGGEAFF
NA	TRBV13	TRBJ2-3	CASSSTDYRDTTDTQYF
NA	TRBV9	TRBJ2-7	CASSVGVAGANHEQYF
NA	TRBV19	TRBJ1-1	CASSSQGTGNTEAFF
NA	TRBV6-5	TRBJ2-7	CASSYSNLAGAYEQYF
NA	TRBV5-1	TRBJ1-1	CASSLEGAGGSEAFF
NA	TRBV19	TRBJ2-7	CASSIGLTSGGSYEQYF
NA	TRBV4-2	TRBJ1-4	CASSQDKGGGVGNEKLFF
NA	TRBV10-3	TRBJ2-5	CAISGGLAGKETQYF
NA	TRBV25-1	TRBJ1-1	CASSVQGSTEAFF
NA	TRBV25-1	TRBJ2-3	CASSDQGRSSTDTQYF
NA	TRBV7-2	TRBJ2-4	CASSGGPLAKNIQYF
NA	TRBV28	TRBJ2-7	CASSSTGGPYEQYF
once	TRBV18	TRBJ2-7	CASSLGTQETYEQYF
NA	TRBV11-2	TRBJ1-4	CASSLSARASTNEKLFF
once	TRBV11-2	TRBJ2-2	CASSLGGQTTGELFF
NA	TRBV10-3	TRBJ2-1	CAISGLKPEGQANYNEQFF
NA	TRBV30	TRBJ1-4	CARDTGEKLFF
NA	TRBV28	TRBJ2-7	CASTKSGVDEQYF
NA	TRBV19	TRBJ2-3	CASRDGQGPDTQYF
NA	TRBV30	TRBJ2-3	CAWSQKTDTQYF
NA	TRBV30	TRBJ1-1	CAWSVRSGYTEAFF
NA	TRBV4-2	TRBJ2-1	CASSRDVLPINEQFF
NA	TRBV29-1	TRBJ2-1	CSVGTGASSYNEQFF
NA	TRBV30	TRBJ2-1	CAWGWSSEQFF
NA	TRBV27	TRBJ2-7	CASNLRASTEQYF
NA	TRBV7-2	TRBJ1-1	CASSLKGRGTEAFF
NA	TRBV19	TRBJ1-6	CATAPGTVYNSPLHF
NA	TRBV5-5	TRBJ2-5	CASSLAGGQETQYF
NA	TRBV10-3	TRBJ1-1	CAISEVRDRGTEAFF